This T cell receptor beta chain was identified in a study of shared clonotypes between healthy human individuals. Across the whole study: Each donor's CD8 memory used one plate, CD8 naive two, each CD4 subset three. Whole-study findings and limits: Tissue TCR repertoires likely differ from these blood-only repertoires.

This CDR3 spans 14 amino acids. CDR1 and CDR2 from the germline V gene are KGHSH and LQKENI. The V end was cut by 2 bases, the J end by 9 bases, with 16 bases between. The authors' processing: In the immunoSEQ data, sequences were junction-only and lacked quality scores, so filtering differed. Sequencing was performed with immunoSEQ multiplex PCR; in TCRdb, only in-frame clones are kept and a portion is missing. The DNA was the basis for D and trimming; V, J and clone size are from that table. The table has hundreds of thousands of clones, 90% to 96% seen once. Researchers partitioned CD4+ cells into CD45RA+ naive and CD45RA-negative memory subsets. The table lists this clone with a count of one. What it binds is not known.

The sequence was obtained from a woman in her twenties or thirties in good health. Sequenced: naive CD4+ T cells sorted from blood. Documented subset: CD45RA+ positively selected. The chain employs TRBV18 and TRBJ1-2; weak D call: TRBD1 (5 bases). CDR3 region: CASSPLDSLSSYTF. DNA of the CDR3: TGTGCCAGCTCACCATTAGACAGTTTGAGTAGCTACACCTTC.